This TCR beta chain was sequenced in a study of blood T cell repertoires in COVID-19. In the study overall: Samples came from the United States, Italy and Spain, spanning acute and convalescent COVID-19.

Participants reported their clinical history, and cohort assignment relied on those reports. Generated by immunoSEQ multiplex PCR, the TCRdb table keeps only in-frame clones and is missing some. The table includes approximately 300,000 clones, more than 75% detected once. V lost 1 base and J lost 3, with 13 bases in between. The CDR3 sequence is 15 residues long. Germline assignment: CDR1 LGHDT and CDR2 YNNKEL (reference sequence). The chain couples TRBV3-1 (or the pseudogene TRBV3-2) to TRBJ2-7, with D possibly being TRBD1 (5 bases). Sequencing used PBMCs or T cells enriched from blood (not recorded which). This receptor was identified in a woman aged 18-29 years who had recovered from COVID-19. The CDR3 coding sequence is TGTGCCAGCAGCCAAGTTCTCGGACACTTCTACGAGCAGTACTTC. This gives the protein CASSQVLGHFYEQYF.